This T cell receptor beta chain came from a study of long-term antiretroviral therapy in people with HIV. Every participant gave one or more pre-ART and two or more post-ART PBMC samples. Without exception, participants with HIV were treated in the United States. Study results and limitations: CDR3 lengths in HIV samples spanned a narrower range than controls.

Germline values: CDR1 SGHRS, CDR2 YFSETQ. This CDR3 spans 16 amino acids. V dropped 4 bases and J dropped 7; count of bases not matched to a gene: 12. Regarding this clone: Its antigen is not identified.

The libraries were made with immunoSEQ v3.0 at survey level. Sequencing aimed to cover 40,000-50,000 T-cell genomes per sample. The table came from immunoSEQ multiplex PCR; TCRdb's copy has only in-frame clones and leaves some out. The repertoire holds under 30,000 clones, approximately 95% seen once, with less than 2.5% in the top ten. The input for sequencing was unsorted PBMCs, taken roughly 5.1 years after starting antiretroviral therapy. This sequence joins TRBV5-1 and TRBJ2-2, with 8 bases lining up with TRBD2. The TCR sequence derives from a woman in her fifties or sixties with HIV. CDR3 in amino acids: CASSPYTSGGGGELFF. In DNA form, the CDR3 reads TGCGCCAGCAGCCCGTATACTAGCGGCGGAGGCGGGGAGCTGTTTTTT.